The 28 T cell receptor beta chains in this list originate from one sample, sequenced in a study of a mutant IDH1 vaccine in newly diagnosed glioma. This table comes from immunoSEQ multiplex PCR, and its TCRdb copy is limited to in-frame clones, with some not included. The sample lists 68,000 or so clones; approximately 85% were seen once. Time point given: baseline, week 1 (first vaccination visit). As to treatment: pre-vaccination baseline after standard-of-care therapy. The sequencing used PBMCs, collected from a glioma patient treated with radiotherapy, temozolomide or both. The receptors shown here come from a man aged 45-65 years with glioma.

The chain couples TRBV7-2 to TRBJ2-1; no reliable D call. There are 17 residues in the CDR3. V lost 5 bases and J 0 bases, leaving 17 bases between the germline ends. The germline V gene encodes CDR1 SGHTA and CDR2 FQGNSA. The CDR3 loop reads CASSRLEALSSYNEQFF. The DNA for the CDR3 is TGTGCCAGCAGCCGACTTGAGGCGTTGAGCTCCTACAATGAGCAGTTCTTC.

J is TRBJ1-2 and V is TRBV14; D is ambiguous. Trimming left V 5 bases short and J 2 bases short, with 9 bases between. The CDR3 loop spans 13 amino acids. Germline V gene sequence: CDR1 SGHDN, CDR2 FVKESK. The DNA of the CDR3 is TGTGCCAGCAGCAGAACTCCAAACTATGGCTACACCTTC. Translating it yields CASSRTPNYGYTF.

The table lists this clone with a count of one. The chain links TRBV5-1 to TRBJ2-3; either TRBD1 or TRBD2 may fit D (6 bases each). This CDR3 has 15 residues. Trimming shortened V by 2 bases and J by 5 bases, and 15 bases separated the two germline ends. Germline CDR1 reads SGHRS; CDR2 reads YFSETQ. The CDR3 nucleotides read TGCGCCAGCAGCTTTGTGGGGGGCGGACAAGATACGCAGTATTTT. It codes for CASSFVGGGQDTQYF.

The rearrangement links TRBV5-1 to TRBJ2-1; D not resolved. Trimming took off 0 bases at V and 10 bases at J, with 5 bases between the two ends. CDR1 is SGHRS and CDR2 is YFSETQ in the germline V gene. The CDR3 totals 11 residues. CDR3 sequence reads: CASSLEYEQFF. DNA of the CDR3: TGCGCCAGCAGCTTGGAATACGAGCAGTTCTTC.

This clone was seen once. J is TRBJ2-3 and V is TRBV7-2; D possibly matches TRBD1 or TRBD2 (5 bases each). Trimming removed 1 base from V and 1 base from J, with 12 bases in between. CDR1 SGHTA and CDR2 FQGNSA come from the germline V gene. The CDR3 covers 16 residues. This CDR3 reads CASSLVRGMGTDTQYF. CDR3 nucleotide sequence: TGTGCCAGCAGCTTAGTGAGGGGAATGGGCACAGATACGCAGTATTTT.

This clone was observed once. V gene TRBV5-6 combines with J gene TRBJ1-5; the D is unclear. The CDR3 is made up of 16 amino acids. Germline V gene data show CDR1 as SGHDT and CDR2 as YYEEEE. Trimming left V 4 bases short and J 2 bases short, with 16 bases between. The CDR3 bases are TGTGCCAGCAGCCTTGGGCCTCCTGGGCGCAATCAGCCCCAGCATTTT. Its protein is CASSLGPPGRNQPQHF. Full variable domain (missing parts from reference TRBV5-6 and TRBJ1-5): DAGVTQSPTHLIKTRGQQVTLRCSPKSGHDTVSWYQQALGQGPQFIFQYYEEEERQRGNFPDRFSGHQFPNYSSELNVNALLLGDSALYLCASSLGPPGRNQPQHFGDGTRLSIL.

V usage is TRBV30 and J usage is TRBJ1-1; D gene unclear. Germline values: CDR1 GTSNPN, CDR2 SVGIG (reference sequence). CDR3 length equals 15 residues. Trimming took 0 bases from V and 1 from J, leaving 12 bases between them. As DNA, the CDR3 is TGTGCCTGGAGTGTAAAGGACGACTGGAACACTGAAGCTTTCTTT. Its protein product is CAWSVKDDWNTEAFF.

The gene calls are TRBV19 and TRBJ2-2; D not certain. The CDR3 totals 15 residues. Germline assignment: CDR1 LNHDA and CDR2 SQIVND (reference sequence). The ends were cut back, 6 bases at V and 0 bases at J, with 11 bases in the middle. CDR3 amino acids: CASSQEGSNTGELFF. The CDR3 coding sequence is TGTGCCAGTAGCCAGGAAGGATCGAACACCGGGGAGCTGTTTTTT.

This rearrangement joins TRBV10-3 to TRBJ1-4, with D perhaps TRBD1 (5 bases). The V end lost 0 bases, the J end lost 5 bases, and 7 bases lay between the germline ends. The germline V gene has CDR1 ENHRY and CDR2 SYGVKD. CDR3 length: 14 amino acids. CDR3 nucleotides: TGTGCCATCAGTGAGTCTGCAGGGAATGAAAAACTGTTTTTT. This sequence encodes CAISESAGNEKLFF.

The chain is built from TRBV6-1 and TRBJ1-2, with TRBD1 as a possible D gene (5 bases). V was shortened by 2 bases and J by 4 bases, with 14 bases between the two germline ends. The germline V gene has CDR1 MNHNS and CDR2 SASEGT. CDR3 length: 15 amino acids. The CDR3 DNA reads TGTGCCAGCAGTGAAACCGGGACTGTTTTCTATGGCTACACCTTC. Protein: CASSETGTVFYGYTF.

This clone was picked up a small number of times. The V gene is TRBV9, the J gene TRBJ2-3, with no clear D. Trimming took 0 bases from V and 2 from J, leaving 10 bases between them. This CDR3 comprises 15 residues. Per the germline V gene, CDR1 is SGDLS and CDR2 is YYNGEE. The chain's CDR3 is CASSVVPQHTDTQYF. The CDR3, as DNA: TGTGCCAGCAGCGTAGTGCCCCAACACACAGATACGCAGTATTTT.

A few counts support this clone. This chain links TRBV18 with TRBJ1-4; D is unclear. Per germline, CDR1 KGHSH and CDR2 LQKENI. V shed 4 bases and J shed 7 bases, with 10 bases lying between them. This CDR3 is 13 amino acids long. CDR3 DNA: TGTGCCAGCTCACGATCCTCCTCTGAAAAACTGTTTTTT. Its protein is CASSRSSSEKLFF.

The chain joins TRBV5-1 to TRBJ1-4; TRBD1 matches at 7 bases. CDR1 and CDR2 (germline): SGHRS, YFSETQ. The CDR3 sequence is 15 residues long. V gave up 0 bases and J gave up 5 bases; unmatched junction bases: 4. CDR3 sequence reads: CASSLAGTENEKLFF. The DNA for the CDR3 is TGCGCCAGCAGCTTGGCTGGGACAGAAAATGAAAAACTGTTTTTT. The variable domain in full, completed from reference TRBV5-1 and TRBJ1-4, reads KAGVTQTPRYLIKTRGQQVTLSCSPISGHRSVSWYQQTPGQGLQFLFEYFSETQRNKGNFPGRFSGRQFSNSRSEMNVSTLELGDSALYLCASSLAGTENEKLFFGSGTQLSVL.

In this sample, this clone turned up once. J is TRBJ1-2 and V is TRBV5-4, with 7 bases fitting TRBD1. The CDR3 is made up of 15 amino acids. V lost 4 bases and J lost 4; bases outside the gene matches: 10. CDR1 SGHNT and CDR2 YYREEE come from the germline V gene (reference sequence). The CDR3 coding sequence is TGTGCCAGCAGCCTAAGGGAGGGGGCTGTCTATGGCTACACCTTC. Its translation: CASSLREGAVYGYTF.

The chain recombines TRBV30 with TRBJ1-1; TRBD1 might be the D (5 bases). The V gene lost 1 base and the J gene lost 0 bases, with 9 bases spanning the gap. Germline CDR1 is GTSNPN and CDR2 is SVGIG (reference sequence). The CDR3 is made up of 14 amino acids. CDR3 residues: CAWSAGTVNTEAFF. The CDR3 DNA sequence: TGTGCCTGGAGTGCCGGGACCGTGAACACTGAAGCTTTCTTT.

This rearrangement joins TRBV27 to TRBJ2-7; no definite D call. The germline CDR1 and CDR2 sequences are MNHEY and SMNVEV (reference sequence). V shed 8 bases and J shed 4 bases, with 6 bases lying between them. This CDR3 is 10 amino acids long. In DNA, the CDR3 is TGTGCCAGCGGGGAATACGAGCAGTACTTC. Its translation is CASGEYEQYF.

The chain recombines TRBV4-2 with TRBJ2-5; the D is unclear. Per germline, CDR1 LGHNA and CDR2 YNFKEQ. The CDR3 has 14 amino acids. V lost 0 bases, J lost 5 bases, and 10 bases lay in between. CDR3 coding DNA: TGTGCCAGCAGCCAAGATCCCGACATGGAGACCCAGTACTTC. Translated, it gives CASSQDPDMETQYF.

The V gene is TRBV6-1, the J gene TRBJ2-7; unclear D gene. Germline V gives CDR1 MNHNS, CDR2 SASEGT. V lost 10 bases, J lost 1 base, and 8 bases lay in between. CDR3 length equals 11 residues. CDR3 in amino acids: CATSFSYEQYF. As DNA, the CDR3 is TGTGCCACTTCCTTTTCCTACGAGCAGTACTTC.

The rearrangement links TRBV7-2 to TRBJ2-7, with 9 positions matching TRBD1. The CDR3 consists of 14 residues. V was pared by 3 bases and J by 2 bases, with 2 bases of the junction left unmatched. Looked up from germline, CDR1 is SGHTA and CDR2 is FQGNSA. For the CDR3, the DNA is TGTGCCAGCAGCTTTAACAGGGGGCCCTACGAGCAGTACTTC. Translation gives CASSFNRGPYEQYF.

The chain has TRBV7-9 and TRBJ2-1; D unresolved. The CDR3 covers 12 residues. Germline CDR1 is SEHNR and CDR2 is FQNEAQ (reference sequence). V was trimmed by 4 bases and J by 9 bases, leaving 10 bases between them. The CDR3 coding sequence is TGTGCCAGCAGCTCGTCTAGGCCTGAGCAGTTCTTC. Encoded protein: CASSSSRPEQFF.

The V call is TRBV9, the J call TRBJ1-4; the D gene is possibly TRBD1 (5 bases). Germline V gene data show CDR1 as SGDLS and CDR2 as YYNGEE. The CDR3 length is 16 residues. The ends were cut back, 4 bases at V and 5 bases at J, with 18 bases in the middle. CDR3 sequence reads: CASSPAPGLSNEKLFF. CDR3 nucleotide sequence: TGTGCCAGCAGCCCTGCCCCGGGACTGTCAAATGAAAAACTGTTTTTT.

The V gene is TRBV7-8, the J gene TRBJ1-5; D is unclear. This CDR3 has 14 amino acids. The ends were cut back, 1 base at V and 3 bases at J, with 7 bases in the middle. CDR1 is SGHVS and CDR2 is FQNEAQ in the germline V gene. The CDR3 region is CASSLGTDNQPQHF. The CDR3 DNA reads as TGTGCCAGCAGCTTAGGGACCGACAATCAGCCCCAGCATTTT.

CDR3 region: CASSLDAGTGGLRGYTF. CDR3 sequence (DNA): TGTGCCAGCAGCTTAGATGCCGGGACAGGGGGATTGCGAGGCTACACCTTC. This chain links TRBV7-9 with TRBJ1-2; 11 bases are a match to TRBD1. With 1 base clipped from V and 8 bases from J, the junction kept 12 bases outside the gene matches. This CDR3 contains 17 residues. Germline V lookup: CDR1 SEHNR, CDR2 FQNEAQ (reference sequence).

The genes are TRBV30 and TRBJ1-6; D uncertain. V lost 0 bases, J lost 6 bases, and 3 bases lay in between. Germline loops: CDR1 GTSNPN, CDR2 SVGIG (reference sequence). There are 12 residues in the CDR3. CDR3 residues: CAWSVGNSPLHF. DNA for the CDR3: TGTGCCTGGAGTGTGGGTAATTCACCCCTCCACTTT.

This clone showed up many times. J is TRBJ2-7 and V is TRBV7-3; weak D call: TRBD2 (5 bases). Trimming shortened V by 1 base and J by 3 bases, and 19 bases separated the two germline ends. The CDR3 consists of 17 residues. The V gene's germline CDR1 is SGHTA and CDR2 FQGTGA. The CDR3 nucleotides are TGTGCCAGCAGCTTAAGGGTCGGGGTAGGCCGCCGCTACGAGCAGTACTTC. Its translation: CASSLRVGVGRRYEQYF.

The rearrangement joins TRBV19 to TRBJ2-7; 9 bases align to TRBD2. The ends lost 9 bases at V and 5 bases at J; junction bases unmatched: 8. Germline V gives CDR1 LNHDA, CDR2 SQIVND (reference sequence). The length of the CDR3 is 13 residues. The CDR3 loop is CASSLTSGHEQYF. For the CDR3, the DNA is TGTGCCAGCTCCTTGACTAGCGGCCACGAGCAGTACTTC.

CDR3 coding DNA: TGTGCCAGTTCGCGGGGGGAAGGAGAGACCCAGTACTTC. This gives the protein CASSRGEGETQYF. This chain joins TRBV2 and TRBJ2-5; TRBD2 matches at 8 bases. CDR3 length equals 13 residues. Germline trimming cut 9 bases from V and 4 bases from J; bases unmatched to any gene: 7. The germline V gene has CDR1 SNHLY and CDR2 FYNNEI.

The table lists this clone with a few counts. This rearrangement joins TRBV19 to TRBJ1-2; a possible D gene is TRBD1 (5 bases). Germline values: CDR1 LNHDA, CDR2 SQIVND (reference sequence). V was trimmed by 3 bases and J by 4 bases, leaving 9 bases between them. This CDR3 region has 13 residues. This CDR3 reads CASSMGLGYGYTF. The CDR3 coding sequence is TGTGCCAGTAGTATGGGGCTGGGCTATGGCTACACCTTC. The variable domain in full, completed from reference TRBV19 and TRBJ1-2, reads DGGITQSPKYLFRKEGQNVTLSCEQNLNHDAMYWYRQDPGQGLRLIYYSQIVNDFQKGDIAEGYSVSREKKESFPLTVTSAQKNPTAFYLCASSMGLGYGYTFGSGTRLTVV.